This T cell receptor (beta chain) came from a study of breast tumors, draining lymph nodes, adjacent tissues. TCRdb independently ran MiXCR on the multiplex PCR reads; one entry per CDR3 protein. Seen here are 140,000 or so distinct CDR3 sequences, approximately 32% observed once, and the top ten hold approximately 2.3%. CDR3 size: 16 residues. Germline assignment: CDR1 KGHDR and CDR2 SFDVKD. V lost 8 bases and J 4 bases, leaving 20 bases between the germline ends. Samples came from axillary lymph nodes draining the breast cancer. This receptor was taken from a female donor with breast cancer. Some clones in this sample may be carry-over from other donors' samples. Sequencing was done on a sample of axillary lymph node tissue. The genes are TRBV24-1 and TRBJ1-5, with D possibly TRBD1 on 6 matching bases. CDR3 loop: CATTGGTEGGNQPQHF. CDR3 nucleotide sequence: TGTGCCACCACCGGCGGGACGGAAGGGGGAAATCAGCCCCAGCATTTT.